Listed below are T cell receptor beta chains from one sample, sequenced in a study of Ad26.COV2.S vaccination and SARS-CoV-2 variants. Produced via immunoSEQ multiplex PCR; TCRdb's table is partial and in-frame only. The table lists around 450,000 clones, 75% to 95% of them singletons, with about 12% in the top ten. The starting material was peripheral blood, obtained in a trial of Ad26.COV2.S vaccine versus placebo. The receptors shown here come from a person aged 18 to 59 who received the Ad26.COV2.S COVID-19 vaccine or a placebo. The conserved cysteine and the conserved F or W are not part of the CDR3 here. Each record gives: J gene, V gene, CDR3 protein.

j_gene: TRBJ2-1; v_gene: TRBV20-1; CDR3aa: SARKYNEQF
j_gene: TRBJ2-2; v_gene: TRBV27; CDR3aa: ASSEAVNTGELF
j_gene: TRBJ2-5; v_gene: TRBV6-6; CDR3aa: ASSAGTGGLETQY
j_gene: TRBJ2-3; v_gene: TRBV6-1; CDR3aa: ASSEGGTQVTQY
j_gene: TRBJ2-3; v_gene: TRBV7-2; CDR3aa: ASSLVRLAGSTDTQY
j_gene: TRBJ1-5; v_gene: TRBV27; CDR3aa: ASSADRANQPQH
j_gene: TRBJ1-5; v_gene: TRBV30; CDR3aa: AWNQGRTQPQH
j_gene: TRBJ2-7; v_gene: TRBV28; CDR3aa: ASSVNYKYEQY
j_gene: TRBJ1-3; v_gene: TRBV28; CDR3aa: ASSLRVTGNTIY
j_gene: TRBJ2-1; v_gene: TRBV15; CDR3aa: ATSRVGRDQNEQF
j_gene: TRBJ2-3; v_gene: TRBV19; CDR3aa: ASRGLGADTQY
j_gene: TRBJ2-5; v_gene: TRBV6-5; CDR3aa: ASSYAPTVSQY
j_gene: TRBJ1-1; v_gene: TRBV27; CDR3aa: ASSLSKNTEAF
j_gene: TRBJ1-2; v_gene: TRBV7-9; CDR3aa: ASSLAPGLGGYT
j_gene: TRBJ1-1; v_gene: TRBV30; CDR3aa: AWCERPNTEAF
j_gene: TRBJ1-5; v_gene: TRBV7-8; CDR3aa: ASSLWTGLLGDQPQH
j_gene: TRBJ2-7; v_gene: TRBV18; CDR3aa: ASSPNPGHLYEQY
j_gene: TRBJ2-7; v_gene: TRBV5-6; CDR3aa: ASSLKGWEQY
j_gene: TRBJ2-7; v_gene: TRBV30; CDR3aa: AWSPHRANEQY
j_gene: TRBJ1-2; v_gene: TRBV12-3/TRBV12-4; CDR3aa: ASSLTGGHGYT
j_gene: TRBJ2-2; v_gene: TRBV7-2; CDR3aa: ASSLGRGLRNTGELF
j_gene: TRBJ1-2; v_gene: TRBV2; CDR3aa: ASSDGQGFHGYT
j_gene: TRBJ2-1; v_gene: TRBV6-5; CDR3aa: ASSLLGQSYNEQF
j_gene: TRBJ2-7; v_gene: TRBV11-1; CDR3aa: ASSLRQGTNEQY
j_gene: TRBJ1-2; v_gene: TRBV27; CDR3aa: ASSPGGARDGYT
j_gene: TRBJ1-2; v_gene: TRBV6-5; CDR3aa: ASSSQGRNYGYT
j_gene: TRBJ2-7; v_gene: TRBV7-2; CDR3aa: ASSFSLAAYEQY
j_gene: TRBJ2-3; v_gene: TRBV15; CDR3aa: ATSRELATSTDTQY
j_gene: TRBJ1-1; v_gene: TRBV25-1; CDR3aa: ASSAGNTEAF
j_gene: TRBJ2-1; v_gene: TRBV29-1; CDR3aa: SANSGTAYNEQF
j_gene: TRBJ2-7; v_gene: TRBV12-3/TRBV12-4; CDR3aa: ASSQLRNEQY
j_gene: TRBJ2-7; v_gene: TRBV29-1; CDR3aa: SVEGGTSGSYEQY
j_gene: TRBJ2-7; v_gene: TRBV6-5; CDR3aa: ASSYSDAYEQY
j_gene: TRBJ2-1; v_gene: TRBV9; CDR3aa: ASSVSGRAFDEQF
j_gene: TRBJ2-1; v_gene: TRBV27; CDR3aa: ASSLFPRHNEQF
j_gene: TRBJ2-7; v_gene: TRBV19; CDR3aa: ASSMGTSGGYEQY
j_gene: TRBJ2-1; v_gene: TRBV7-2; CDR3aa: ASSLVSGHPYNEQF
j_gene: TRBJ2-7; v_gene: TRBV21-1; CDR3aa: ASSNEQY
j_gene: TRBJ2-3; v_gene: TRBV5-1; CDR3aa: ASSLFRHTGTDTQY
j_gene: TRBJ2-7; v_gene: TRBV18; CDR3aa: ASSPIVQADYEQY
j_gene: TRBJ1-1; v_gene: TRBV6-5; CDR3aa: ASSRGRSNTEAF
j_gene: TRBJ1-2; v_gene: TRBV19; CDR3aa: ASSIADNYGYT
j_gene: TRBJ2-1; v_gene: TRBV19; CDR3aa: ASSTTGTFNEQF
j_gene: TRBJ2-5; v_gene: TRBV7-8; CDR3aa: ASSLDSAGLRETQY
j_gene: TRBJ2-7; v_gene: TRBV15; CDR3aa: ATSRDLPGQGAKEQY
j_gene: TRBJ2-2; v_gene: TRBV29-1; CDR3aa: SVEYGEGGELF
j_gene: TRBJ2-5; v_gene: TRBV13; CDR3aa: ASRRGTSGTETQY
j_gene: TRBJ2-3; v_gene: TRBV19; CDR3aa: ASSISLATSTDTQY
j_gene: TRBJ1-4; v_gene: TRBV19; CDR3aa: ASSTYPQGLNEKLF
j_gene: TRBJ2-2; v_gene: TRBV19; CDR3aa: ASSIDRRPTGELF
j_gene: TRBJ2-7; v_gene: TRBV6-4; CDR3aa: ASSPLAGGPNEQY
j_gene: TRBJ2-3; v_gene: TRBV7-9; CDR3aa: ASRIAGQDTQY
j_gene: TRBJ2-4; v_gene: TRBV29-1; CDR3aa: SVMSGLAKNIQY
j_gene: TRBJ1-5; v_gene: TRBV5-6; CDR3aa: ASSLNGYSNQPQH